The rows below give T cell receptor beta chains drawn from one sample of a study of T-cell memory formation after mild COVID-19. A single record per CDR3 protein comes from TCRdb applying MiXCR to the 5' RACE reads. The sample has about 400,000 distinct CDR3 sequences, 16% seen once. The specimen sequenced was PBMCs or a T cell subset sorted from them (not recorded which). The receptors stem from a young man who had mild COVID-19 (a few samples of this study predate the infection). Cell type and time point are not known. Each CDR3 is given with its conserved first and last residue.

j_gene,v_gene,CDR3aa
TRBJ2-7,TRBV7-2,CASSLASQGAYEQYF
TRBJ1-5,TRBV6-5,CASSYSADSNQPQHF
TRBJ2-2,TRBV5-1,CASSQTSPGELFF
TRBJ2-1,TRBV3-1,CASSRAGRGRNEQFF
TRBJ1-2,TRBV24-1,CATSDGQFPYGYTF
TRBJ2-3,TRBV27,CASKSTGVADTQYF
TRBJ1-3,TRBV27,CASSSAMSGNTIYF
TRBJ2-1,TRBV7-3,CASSLINSGGSSYNEQFF
TRBJ1-2,TRBV4-1,CASSQDRQGGYTF
TRBJ2-5,TRBV5-1,CASSLVETQETQYF
TRBJ2-1,TRBV20-1,CSASRLAGVHNEQFF
TRBJ1-5,TRBV6-6,CASSYGFSQPQHF
TRBJ2-5,TRBV20-1,CSAPDRLRETQYF
TRBJ2-2,TRBV12-5,CASGLVLQGTGELFF
TRBJ1-1,TRBV5-6,CASSWGTGLGPEAFF
TRBJ2-3,TRBV25-1,CASSSDRVPGTQYF
TRBJ2-1,TRBV5-1,CASSPRLEYNEQFF
TRBJ1-1,TRBV6-1,CASTLGVAMNTEAFF
TRBJ1-5,TRBV7-2,CASSLGTGGHQPQHF